This record looks at one T cell receptor (beta chain) sequence and its context. Its antigen is still unknown. With 60 Vbeta and 13 Jbeta primers, the PCR was carried out. Original methodology: Some 80 million unique TCR beta chains, roughly 10 million shared, were counted in a later analysis. TCRdb keeps only in-frame clones here, not all; method: immunoSEQ multiplex PCR. D and trimming come from the DNA, and the V and J calls and clone size come from that table. In the table there are about 200,000 clones, over 80% of which are singletons. CDR3 length: 12 amino acids. The V gene lost 1 base and the J gene lost 4 bases, with 3 bases spanning the gap. Germline lookup yields CDR1 SGHVS and CDR2 FQNEAQ. The data stem from a study of cytomegalovirus exposure and HLA in healthy donors. Findings and limits, study-wide: When analyzed later, a missense DCLRE1C variant was found to be linked to TCR beta V- and J-gene trimming. Roughly uniform depth of sequencing across donors was assumed in presence/absence analyses. The analysis excluded some indistinguishable V segments, including TRBV6-2 and TRBV6-3.

The chain joins TRBV7-8 to TRBJ2-3; D call uncertain. The clonotype was recovered from a man aged 35 to 55 in good health and CMV-seropositive. Input material: PBMCs. The CDR3 DNA sequence: TGTGCCAGCAGCTTAGAGCCAGATACGCAGTATTTT. It is translated as CASSLEPDTQYF. The variable domain in full, with the rest retrieved from reference TRBV7-8 and TRBJ2-3, is GAGVSQSPRYKVAKRGQDVALRCDPISGHVSLFWYQQALGQGPEFLTYFQNEAQLDKSGLPSDRFFAERPEGSVSTLKIQRTQQEDSAVYLCASSLEPDTQYFGPGTRLTVL.